This T cell receptor (beta chain) was observed in a study of CD8+ T cells in alopecia areata. Study observations and caveats: Scalp repertoires also include resident alphabeta T cells from normal skin.

As the sequencing template, cDNA was produced by extracting RNA and reverse transcribing it. Measured with immunoSEQ multiplex PCR; TCRdb has only the in-frame clones, and not every one. The sample consists of 95,000 to 120,000 clones, roughly three fifths of them appearing once. On this clone itself: Its antigen is not identified.

Germline assignment: CDR1 SGHRS and CDR2 YFSETQ. This CDR3 contains 13 residues. Between the trimmed V and J ends, which lost 0 bases and 5 bases, there was a span of 8 bases. Treatment meaning: oral pan-JAK inhibitor, 5-10 mg twice daily. The rearrangement joins TRBV5-1 to TRBJ2-5; no reliable D call. The source is a human donor with alopecia areata. This sample comprised CD4+ T cells sorted from blood, obtained at week 24, from a patient treated with tofacitinib. CDR3: CASSLGHTETQYF. In DNA, the CDR3 is TGCGCCAGCAGCTTGGGACACACCGAGACCCAGTACTTC.